This T cell receptor beta chain stems from a study of cytomegalovirus exposure and HLA in healthy donors. Donors were drawn from the approximately 110-subject validation cohort, separate from the roughly 670-subject first cohort. Profiling relied on immunoSEQ multiplex PCR, and the TCRdb table lists in-frame clones only, not all of them. The sample includes approximately 160,000 clones, about 90% of them seen just once. Note on this clone: Its antigen is unknown.

The germline CDR1 and CDR2 sequences are SGHVS and FNYEAQ. Trimming took off 5 bases at V and 5 bases at J, with 11 bases between the two ends. This CDR3 comprises 13 residues. Study-wide results and limits: The study listed around 150 cytomegalovirus-associated TCR beta chains.

The TCR sequence derives from a young woman in good health and CMV-seropositive. The gene calls are TRBV7-6 and TRBJ2-3; possible D gene TRBD2, 6 bases. Sequenced input: PBMCs. Here the CDR3 reads CASSAGRGDTQYF. CDR3 in DNA: TGTGCCAGCAGCGCAGGGCGGGGAGATACGCAGTATTTT.